These 10 T cell receptor beta chains came from one sample sequenced in a study of cytomegalovirus exposure and HLA in healthy donors (TCRdb year 2017). Library preparation used the immunoSEQ multiplex PCR assay. For the multiplex PCR, a mixture combining 60 forward primers for TCR Vbeta segments and 13 reverse primers for TCR Jbeta segments was used. What TCRdb holds here is the immuneACCESS table cut down to in-frame rearrangements. Part of the clones is not present; checked against another copy, under half of the missing clones reflect an unresolved V gene, and the others are unexplained. This sample holds 58,000 or so clones; roughly 71% were observed only once. The ten largest clones capture approximately 23% of the sample. Sample: PBMCs. The receptors here all came from a man between 45 and 60 years old in good health and CMV-seropositive.

This clone was seen once. This chain connects TRBV11-2 to TRBJ1-2, with 12 bases matching TRBD1. This CDR3 spans 14 amino acids. V shed 3 bases, J shed 7 bases, and the junction held 3 bases outside the gene matches. Germline assignment: CDR1 SGHAT and CDR2 FQNNGV. In DNA, the CDR3 is TGTGCCAGCAGCTTGGGACAGGGGGCGTCTGGCTACACCTTC. Its translation is CASSLGQGASGYTF.

V and J are TRBV7-9 and TRBJ1-2; D call uncertain. The germline V gene encodes CDR1 SEHNR and CDR2 FQNEAQ (reference sequence). This CDR3 comprises 11 residues. V gave up 1 base and J gave up 6 bases, with 3 bases separating them. CDR3 sequence: CASSLGDGYTF. The CDR3 DNA follows: TGTGCCAGCAGCTTAGGAGATGGCTACACCTTC.

The chain employs TRBV9 and TRBJ2-5, with D perhaps TRBD2 (7 bases). Trimming removed 3 bases from V and 10 bases from J, with 22 bases in between. The CDR3 loop spans 15 amino acids. Germline V gene sequence: CDR1 SGDLS, CDR2 YYNGEE. CDR3 sequence (DNA): TGTGCCAGCAGCGGGGACCTAGCGGCCAGGGGAGGCCAGTACTTC. The encoded protein is CASSGDLAARGGQYF.

CDR3 in DNA: TGTGCCAGCAGCTCTAGAGAAAGGGGCGCCTACGAGCAGTACTTC. Its translation: CASSSRERGAYEQYF. The J gene is TRBJ2-7, the V gene TRBV7-2, with D possibly matching TRBD1 (5 bases). Trimming cost V 4 bases and J 2 bases, with 15 bases left between them. Looked up from germline, CDR1 is SGHTA and CDR2 is FQGNSA. The CDR3 runs 15 residues. The entire variable domain, with the rest obtained from reference TRBV7-2 and TRBJ2-7, is as follows: GAGVSQSPSNKVTEKGKDVELRCDPISGHTALYWYRQSLGQGLEFLIYFQGNSAPDKSGLPSDRFSAERTGGSVSTLTIQRTQQEDSAVYLCASSSRERGAYEQYFGPGTRLTVT.

CDR3 loop: CAWSTGANSPLHF. CDR3 nucleotide sequence: TGTGCCTGGAGTACAGGAGCAAATTCACCCCTCCACTTT. The rearrangement joins TRBV30 to TRBJ1-6, with D maybe TRBD1 (5 bases). CDR1 GTSNPN and CDR2 SVGIG come from the germline V gene (reference sequence). The CDR3 is 13 residues long. Trimming left V 2 bases short and J 7 bases short, with 9 bases between.

The gene calls are TRBV5-4 and TRBJ1-2; TRBD1 matches 7 bases. The CDR3 is 13 amino acids. V was pared by 9 bases and J by 1 base, with 6 bases of the junction left unmatched. Germline V CDR1 and CDR2: SGHNT, YYREEE (reference sequence). DNA for the CDR3: TGTGCCACAAGGGACAGAGGTAACTATGGCTACACCTTC. Encoded protein: CATRDRGNYGYTF.

This sequence joins TRBV15 and TRBJ1-1, with D unclear. This CDR3 has 13 amino acids. Looked up from germline, CDR1 is LNHNV and CDR2 is YYDKDF (reference sequence). The V and J ends lost 1 base and 4 bases respectively, with 7 bases between them. CDR3 in DNA: TGTGCCACCAGCAGAGGGGCAGGCACTGAAGCTTTCTTT. This encodes CATSRGAGTEAFF.

The gene calls are TRBV15 and TRBJ1-3; the D gene is possibly TRBD1 (6 bases). Germline V gene lookup returns CDR1 LNHNV and CDR2 YYDKDF (reference sequence). Trimming removed 1 base at V and 1 base at J, with 17 bases between. The CDR3 sequence is 18 residues long. Here the CDR3 DNA reads TGTGCCACCAGCAGAGGTCGAGGCAGGGGTCTATCTGGAAACACCATATATTTT. Its translation is CATSRGRGRGLSGNTIYF.

The chain links TRBV4-1 to TRBJ1-1, with TRBD1 matching 10 bases. CDR3 length: 19 amino acids. CDR1 and CDR2 from the germline V gene are MGHRA and YSYEKL. V shed 1 base and J 0 bases; nucleotides not matched to a gene: 11. The CDR3, as DNA: TGCGCCAGCAGCCAAGCCGCCGGGACAGGGGTCGGCATGAACACTGAAGCTTTCTTT. Amino acid sequence: CASSQAAGTGVGMNTEAFF.

The chain carries TRBV5-4 and TRBJ1-4, with 8 bases fitting TRBD1. The J segment lost 3 bases and the V segment lost 7 bases, leaving 2 bases of the junction unmatched. Germline V gene sequence: CDR1 SGHNT, CDR2 YYREEE (reference sequence). The CDR3 is 13 amino acids. CDR3 DNA sequence: TGTGCCAGCCGGACAGGGCCTAATGAAAAACTGTTTTTT. Its translation: CASRTGPNEKLFF.